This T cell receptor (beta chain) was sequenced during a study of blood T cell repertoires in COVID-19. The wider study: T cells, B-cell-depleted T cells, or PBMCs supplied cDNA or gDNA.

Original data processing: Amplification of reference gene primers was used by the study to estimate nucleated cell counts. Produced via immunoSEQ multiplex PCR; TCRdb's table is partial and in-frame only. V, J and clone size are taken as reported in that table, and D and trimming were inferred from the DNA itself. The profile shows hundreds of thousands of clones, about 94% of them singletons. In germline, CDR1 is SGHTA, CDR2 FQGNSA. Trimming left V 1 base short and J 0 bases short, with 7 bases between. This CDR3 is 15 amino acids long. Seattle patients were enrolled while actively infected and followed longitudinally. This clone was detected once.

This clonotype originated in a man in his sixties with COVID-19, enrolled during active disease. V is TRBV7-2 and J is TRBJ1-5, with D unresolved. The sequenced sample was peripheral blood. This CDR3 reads CASSLVPGSNQPQHF. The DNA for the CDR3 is TGTGCCAGCAGCTTAGTACCGGGTAGCAATCAGCCCCAGCATTTT.